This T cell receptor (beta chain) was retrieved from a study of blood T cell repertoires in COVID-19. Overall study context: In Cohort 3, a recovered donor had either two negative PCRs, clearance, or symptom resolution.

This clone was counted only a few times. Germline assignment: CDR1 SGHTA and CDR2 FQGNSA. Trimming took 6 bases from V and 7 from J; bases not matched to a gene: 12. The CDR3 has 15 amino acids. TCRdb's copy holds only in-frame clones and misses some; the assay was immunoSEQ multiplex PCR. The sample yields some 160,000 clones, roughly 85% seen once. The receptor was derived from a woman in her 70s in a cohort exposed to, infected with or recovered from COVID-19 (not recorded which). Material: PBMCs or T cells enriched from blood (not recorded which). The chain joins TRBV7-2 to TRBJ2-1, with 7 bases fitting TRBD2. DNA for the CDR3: TGTGCCAGCAGTGAGGGAGGGCCCGTCAGGAATGAGCAGTTCTTC. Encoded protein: CASSEGGPVRNEQFF.